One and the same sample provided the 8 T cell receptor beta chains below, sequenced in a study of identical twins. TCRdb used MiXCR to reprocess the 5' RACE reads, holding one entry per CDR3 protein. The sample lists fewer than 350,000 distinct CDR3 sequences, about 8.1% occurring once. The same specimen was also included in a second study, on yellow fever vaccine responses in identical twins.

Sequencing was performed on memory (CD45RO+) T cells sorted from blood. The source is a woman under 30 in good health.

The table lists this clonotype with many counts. The CDR3 spells CASSLAGETQYF. CDR3 bases: TGCGCCAGCAGCTTGGCCGGGGAGACCCAGTACTTC. J is TRBJ2-5 and V is TRBV5-1, with D hard to call. Germline assignment: CDR1 SGHRS and CDR2 YFSETQ. This CDR3 has 12 residues. V was shortened by 0 bases and J by 5 bases, with 5 bases between the two germline ends.

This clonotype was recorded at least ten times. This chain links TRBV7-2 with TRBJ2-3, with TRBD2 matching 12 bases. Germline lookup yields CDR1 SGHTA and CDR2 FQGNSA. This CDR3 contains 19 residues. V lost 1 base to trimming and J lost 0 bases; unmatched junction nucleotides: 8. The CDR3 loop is CASSLGLAGGLSSTDTQYF. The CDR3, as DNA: TGTGCCAGCAGCTTAGGGCTAGCGGGGGGGCTTAGTAGCACAGATACGCAGTATTTT.

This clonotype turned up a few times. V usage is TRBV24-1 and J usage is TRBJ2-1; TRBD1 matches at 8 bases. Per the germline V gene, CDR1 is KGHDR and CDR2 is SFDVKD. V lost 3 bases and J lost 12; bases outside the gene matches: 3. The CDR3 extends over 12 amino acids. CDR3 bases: TGTGCCACCAGTGATCCTGGACAGGGGCAGTTCTTC. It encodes CATSDPGQGQFF.

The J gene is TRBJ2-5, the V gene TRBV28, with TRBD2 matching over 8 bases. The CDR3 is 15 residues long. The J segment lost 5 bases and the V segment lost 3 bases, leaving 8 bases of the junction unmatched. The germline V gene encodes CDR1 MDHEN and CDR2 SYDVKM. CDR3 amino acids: CASSFGLAGTETQYF. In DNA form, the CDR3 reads TGTGCCAGCAGTTTTGGGCTAGCGGGCACGGAGACCCAGTACTTC.

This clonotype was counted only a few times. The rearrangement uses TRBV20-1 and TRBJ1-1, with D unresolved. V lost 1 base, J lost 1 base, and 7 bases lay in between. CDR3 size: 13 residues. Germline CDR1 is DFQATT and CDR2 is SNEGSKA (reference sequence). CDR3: CSARVTPNTEAFF. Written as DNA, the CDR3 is TGCAGTGCTAGAGTAACCCCGAACACTGAAGCTTTCTTT.

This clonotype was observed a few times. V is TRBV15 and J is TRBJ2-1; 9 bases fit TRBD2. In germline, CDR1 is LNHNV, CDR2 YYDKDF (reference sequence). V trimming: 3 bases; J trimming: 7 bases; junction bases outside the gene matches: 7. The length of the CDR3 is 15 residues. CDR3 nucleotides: TGTGCCACCAGCAGGGACTTAGCGGGAGAGAATGAGCAGTTCTTC. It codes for CATSRDLAGENEQFF.

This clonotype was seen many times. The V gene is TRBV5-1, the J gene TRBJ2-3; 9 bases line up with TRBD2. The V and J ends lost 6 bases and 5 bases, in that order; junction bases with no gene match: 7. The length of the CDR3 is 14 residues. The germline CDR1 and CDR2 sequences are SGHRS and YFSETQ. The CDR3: CASTLAGAKDTQYF. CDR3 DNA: TGCGCCAGCACCTTAGCGGGGGCGAAAGATACGCAGTATTTT. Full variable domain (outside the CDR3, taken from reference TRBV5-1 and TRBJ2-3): KAGVTQTPRYLIKTRGQQVTLSCSPISGHRSVSWYQQTPGQGLQFLFEYFSETQRNKGNFPGRFSGRQFSNSRSEMNVSTLELGDSALYLCASTLAGAKDTQYFGPGTRLTVL.

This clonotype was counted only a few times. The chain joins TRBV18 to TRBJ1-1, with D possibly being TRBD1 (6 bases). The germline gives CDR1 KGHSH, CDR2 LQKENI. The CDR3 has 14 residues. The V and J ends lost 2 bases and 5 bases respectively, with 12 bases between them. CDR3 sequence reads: CASSPAGGETEAFF. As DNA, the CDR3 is TGTGCCAGCTCACCAGCGGGGGGCGAAACTGAAGCTTTCTTT.